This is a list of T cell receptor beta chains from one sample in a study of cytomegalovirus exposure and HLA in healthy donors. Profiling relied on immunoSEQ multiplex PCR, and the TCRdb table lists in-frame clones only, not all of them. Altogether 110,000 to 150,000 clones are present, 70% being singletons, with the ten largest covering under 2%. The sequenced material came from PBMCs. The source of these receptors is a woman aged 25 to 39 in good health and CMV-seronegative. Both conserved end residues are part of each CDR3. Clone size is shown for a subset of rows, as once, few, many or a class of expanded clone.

CASSNSGTLLEQFF	-	TRBV28	TRBJ2-1
CSVAGLAGGDEQFF	-	TRBV29-1	TRBJ2-1
CSSSPLGRGSYNEQFF	-	TRBV7-9	TRBJ2-1
CASSIDRVTEAFF	-	TRBV19	TRBJ1-1
CASSLGQNTDTQYF	-	TRBV5-1	TRBJ2-3
CASSLAGQKSYGYTF	-	TRBV7-9	TRBJ1-2
CASTPGQSTRNYGYTF	few	TRBV5-1	TRBJ1-2
CASSWTSGGSYNEQFF	once	TRBV7-2	TRBJ2-1
CASSSSQRDTGELFF	-	TRBV28	TRBJ2-2
CASSGAGTAQETQYF	-	TRBV28	TRBJ2-5
CAWSNRGLTYEQYF	few	TRBV30	TRBJ2-7
CATKSGRSSYNEQFF	-	TRBV15	TRBJ2-1
CASSPGTGGESPLHF	once	TRBV28	TRBJ1-6
CASSLQGRGTEAFF	-	TRBV11-2	TRBJ1-1
CASSYSGETSYEQYF	once	TRBV6-5	TRBJ2-7
CASSGQGKETQYF	-	TRBV19	TRBJ2-5
CASSDQGMIANVLTF	-	TRBV18	TRBJ2-6
CAWSVQGNQPQHF	once	TRBV30	TRBJ1-5
CASSLGGTSILAKNIQYF	-	TRBV7-3	TRBJ2-4
CASSPQTSGVSYNEQFF	once	TRBV18	TRBJ2-1
CASSLSPGRSYEQYF	-	TRBV5-1	TRBJ2-7
CASSFGTGYNNEQFF	-	TRBV10-2	TRBJ2-1
CASSPTGQGYNEQFF	-	TRBV18	TRBJ2-1
CASKTDRVGLPEAFF	-	TRBV28	TRBJ1-1
CASSVGTGRSYNSPLHF	once	TRBV9	TRBJ1-6
CASSLGVGGGYEQYF	few	TRBV5-4	TRBJ2-7
CATSQGSAQETQYF	few	TRBV10-1	TRBJ2-5
CASSGQGWNEQFF	few	TRBV7-2	TRBJ2-1
CASSLGSRGGYVMNTEAFF	-	TRBV5-1	TRBJ1-1
CASGMSRGGTGELFF	once	TRBV12-5	TRBJ2-2
CASSEMSTSPRSSQYF	once	TRBV2	TRBJ2-3
CASSAPGGGRSGANVLTF	few	TRBV6-1	TRBJ2-6
CASSPELDWWEQYF	-	TRBV7-9	TRBJ2-7
CASSLPGLAGGPGELFF	-	TRBV27	TRBJ2-2
CASSHGGGLQYEQYF	-	TRBV5-4	TRBJ2-7
CASSSSGVRDTQYF	-	TRBV7-9	TRBJ2-3
CASSAYRGTISGNTIYF	-	TRBV6-1	TRBJ1-3
CAISEDTGQREAFF	many	TRBV10-3	TRBJ1-1
CALKGIGTDTQYF	-	TRBV6-1	TRBJ2-3
CASSSWTSDYNEQFF	-	TRBV7-3	TRBJ2-1
CASSIVGGTAYEQYF	once	TRBV19	TRBJ2-7
CAWSPRGARNYGYTF	-	TRBV30	TRBJ1-2
CASSPRTRGEQYF	-	TRBV9	TRBJ2-7
CATSRDRGEDNEQFF	many	TRBV15	TRBJ2-1
CAKRQLAGVVGANVLTF	-	TRBV5-8	TRBJ2-6
CASSPDTLNNSPLHF	-	TRBV2	TRBJ1-6
CASSSQGTDTQYF	few	TRBV7-3	TRBJ2-3
CASTQGTDTQYF	-	TRBV2	TRBJ2-3
CSVVKATEQYF	-	TRBV29-1	TRBJ2-7
CASSPGAGGTDTQYF	-	TRBV11-3	TRBJ2-3
CASSLFSRGGGEQFF	-	TRBV7-9	TRBJ2-1
CASSWDRAKTEAFF	-	TRBV5-4	TRBJ1-1
CAWNRAAEAFF	-	TRBV30	TRBJ1-1
CASLGGVDSFSTDTQYF	-	TRBV5-4	TRBJ2-3
CASSTGTSGQETQYF	-	TRBV5-1	TRBJ2-5
CASSLENTEAFF	few	TRBV6-1	TRBJ1-1
CASRYGLAGGHEQFF	few	TRBV6-1	TRBJ2-1
CASSHGSGESTDTQYF	-	TRBV4-1	TRBJ2-3
CASSLAPLAQETQYF	-	TRBV7-8	TRBJ2-5